The rows below give T cell receptor beta chains drawn from one sample of a study of T cell repertoires in cytomegalovirus infection. TCRdb redid the calling of the reads with MiXCR, one entry per CDR3 protein. In the table there are around 770,000 distinct CDR3 sequences, almost 30% of which are singletons. Their specific antigens are unknown. The material sequenced was cultured CD8+ T cells from PBMCs, taken from culture after CMV antigen stimulation. The receptors shown here come from a human donor in good health (CMV status not recorded). Some clones in this sample may be carry-over from other donors' samples. Each CDR3 is given with its conserved first and last residue. Fields, in order: J gene, V gene, clone size, D gene, CDR3 DNA, CDR3 protein. The D gene is left open where the match is weak. Size values are once, few and many counts, or a class for expanded clones, and some rows have none.

TRBJ1-5,TRBV4-3,few,NA,TGCGCCAGCAGCCAAGACAGTGGCGGCAATCAGCCCCAGCATTTT,CASSQDSGGNQPQHF
TRBJ1-1,TRBV6-5,NA,NA,TGTGCCAGCAGTTACAGGGAAGAATGGACTGAAGCTTTCTTT,CASSYREEWTEAFF
TRBJ1-1,TRBV7-6,few,TRBD1,TGTGCCAGCAGCAACCGGGACAGGGTCACTGAAGCTTTCTTT,CASSNRDRVTEAFF
TRBJ1-1,TRBV6-6,few,NA,TGTGCCAGCAGTTACTCGCCAGGGCGGGTGGACACTGAAGCTTTCTTT,CASSYSPGRVDTEAFF
TRBJ2-3,TRBV7-8,NA,NA,TGTGCCAGCAGCCAGCCAGGGAGGAGCACAGATACGCAGTATTTT,CASSQPGRSTDTQYF
TRBJ2-1,TRBV6-2/TRBV6-3,NA,NA,TGTGCCAGCAGACTACTAGGACGGCTAAATGAGCAGTTCTTC,CASRLLGRLNEQFF
TRBJ2-1,TRBV6-5,few,NA,TGTGCCAGCAGTTACAGAATGGGCAATGAGCAGTTCTTC,CASSYRMGNEQFF
TRBJ1-2,TRBV7-3,NA,NA,TGTGCCAGCAGCCCCCACGAGGGCCTGGTCGATGGCTACACCTTC,CASSPHEGLVDGYTF
TRBJ1-2,TRBV6-2/TRBV6-3,NA,NA,TGTGCCAGCAGTTTCCGACAGACTTTCTATGGCTACACCTTC,CASSFRQTFYGYTF
TRBJ1-4,TRBV6-1,many,NA,TGTGCCAGCAGTGTCGGCCGGTTCACTAATGAAAAACTGTTTTTT,CASSVGRFTNEKLFF
TRBJ2-1,TRBV7-9,few,TRBD1,TGTGCCAGCAGCTTAGGCGGACAGGGGTCGGGGCAGTTCTTC,CASSLGGQGSGQFF
TRBJ1-1,TRBV6-6,many,NA,TGTGCCAGCACACCTGGGACACGAACTGAAGCTTTCTTT,CASTPGTRTEAFF
TRBJ2-1,TRBV7-6,many,TRBD1,TGTGCCAGCAGCCGGCCTCGGGACAGGGGGTACAATGAGCAGTTCTTC,CASSRPRDRGYNEQFF
TRBJ1-1,TRBV19,many,TRBD1,TGTGCCAGTAATTACAGGGGACCGAACACTGAAGCTTTCTTT,CASNYRGPNTEAFF
TRBJ2-1,TRBV12-3/TRBV12-4,NA,NA,TGTGCCAGCAGCTTCTCGGTTCCGAATGAGCAGTTCTTC,CASSFSVPNEQFF
TRBJ1-5,TRBV4-1,NA,TRBD1,TGCGCCAGCAGCCAAGCAGACAGGGGGCATCAGCCCCAGCATTTT,CASSQADRGHQPQHF
TRBJ2-7,TRBV6-1,NA,TRBD2,TGTGCCAGCAGTCAACTAGCGACTAGCTCCTACGAGCAGTACTTC,CASSQLATSSYEQYF
TRBJ2-1,TRBV7-3,few,TRBD2,TGTGCCAGCAGCTTAGCGGGGGGGTTCCACAATGAGCAGTTCTTC,CASSLAGGFHNEQFF
TRBJ1-4,TRBV27,few,TRBD1,TGTGCCAGCAGCATACAGGGGCCTAATGAAAAACTGTTTTTT,CASSIQGPNEKLFF
TRBJ2-1,TRBV7-6,NA,NA,TGTGCCACCCGTCCAGAATCCTCCTACAATGAGCAGTTCTTC,CATRPESSYNEQFF
TRBJ2-3,TRBV7-6,many,NA,TGTGCCAGCAGCTTAGAAGTGAAAGGGCAAGATCAGGCAGATACGCAGTATTTT,CASSLEVKGQDQADTQYF
TRBJ1-1,TRBV30,NA,NA,TGTGCCTGGAGTTTCAGAACTCGGGACACTGAAGCTTTCTTT,CAWSFRTRDTEAFF
TRBJ1-5,TRBV7-9,NA,NA,TGTGCCAGCAGCCACCAGGGGTGGGATCAGCCCCAGCATTTT,CASSHQGWDQPQHF
TRBJ1-2,TRBV6-2/TRBV6-3,NA,TRBD1,TGTGCCAGCATGGGACAGCGCCACTATGGCTACACCTTC,CASMGQRHYGYTF
TRBJ2-1,TRBV2,NA,TRBD2,TGTGCCAGCAGTGAAGGGCAGCGGGGGAATGAGCAGTTCTTC,CASSEGQRGNEQFF
TRBJ2-1,TRBV11-3,NA,NA,TGTGCCAGCAGCTTAGAAGTGGGGGGAGGTGAGCAGTTCTTC,CASSLEVGGGEQFF
TRBJ2-1,TRBV7-2,few,NA,TGTGCCAGCAGCCAAGGACTACGAGGGGATGAGCAGTTCTTC,CASSQGLRGDEQFF
TRBJ2-7,TRBV10-3,NA,NA,TGTGCCATCACCGAGACACAGGGTTCAGTCTCCTACGAGCAGTACTTC,CAITETQGSVSYEQYF
TRBJ1-2,TRBV7-2,few,NA,TGTGCCAGCAGCTTATTTGGGATAGATGGCTACACCTTC,CASSLFGIDGYTF
TRBJ2-2,TRBV11-1,NA,TRBD2,TGTGCCAGCAGCTCGATAGCGGGGGCGAACACCGGGGAGCTGTTTTTT,CASSSIAGANTGELFF
TRBJ1-1,TRBV19,NA,NA,TGTGCCAGTAGTCACCTACCGGGACAACATATGAACACTGAAGCTTTCTTT,CASSHLPGQHMNTEAFF
TRBJ2-7,TRBV4-1,NA,NA,TGTGCCAGCAGCCACAGGGAAAAGGGCTACGAGCAGTACTTC,CASSHREKGYEQYF
TRBJ2-3,TRBV6-2/TRBV6-3,few,NA,TGTGCCAGCAGTTACGGACAGAGCCATTCAGATACGCAGTATTTT,CASSYGQSHSDTQYF